This TCR beta chain derives from a study of OX40 agonist ivuxolimab in advanced cancers. Across the whole study: The drug used for patients, ivuxolimab, was an agonistic anti-OX40 (CD134) antibody.

V lost 4 bases to trimming and J lost 0 bases, with 10 bases between them. CDR3 length: 15 residues. Germline V gives CDR1 SGHKS, CDR2 YYEKEE (reference sequence). General observations from the study: On average, CD8+ T cells had more expanded clones than CD4+. Among the nonresponders, some also had low normalized T-cell clonal expansion.

In the case of this clone: Its antigen is still unknown.

Patients had blood sampled at baseline and again on cycle 4 day 1 and cycle 7 day 1. The method was immunoSEQ multiplex PCR; TCRdb's version includes in-frame clones alone and lacks a portion of them. Of some 60,000 clones listed, 91% are singletons. The chain joins TRBV5-5 to TRBJ2-2; D not certain. The receptor's source is an adult with an advanced solid tumor such as melanoma, head and neck, liver or kidney cancer. Sequences were derived from CD4+ or CD8+ T cells sorted from blood, sampled in a trial of the OX40 agonist ivuxolimab. CDR3 residues: CASSERVTNTGELFF. The CDR3 DNA reads as TGTGCCAGCAGCGAACGGGTTACGAACACCGGGGAGCTGTTTTTT.